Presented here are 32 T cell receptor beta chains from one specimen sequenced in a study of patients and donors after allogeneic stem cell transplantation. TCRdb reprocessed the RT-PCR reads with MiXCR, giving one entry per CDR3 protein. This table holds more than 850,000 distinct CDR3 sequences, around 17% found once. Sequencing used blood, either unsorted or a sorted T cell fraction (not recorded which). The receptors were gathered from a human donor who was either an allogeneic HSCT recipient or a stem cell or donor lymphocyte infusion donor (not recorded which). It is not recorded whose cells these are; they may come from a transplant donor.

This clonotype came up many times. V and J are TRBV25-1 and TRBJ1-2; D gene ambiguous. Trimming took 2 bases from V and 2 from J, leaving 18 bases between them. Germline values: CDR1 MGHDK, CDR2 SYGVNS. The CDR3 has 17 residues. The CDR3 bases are TGTGCCAGCAGTGAAGATGGACCAAGCTCGGGAAACTATGGCTACACCTTC. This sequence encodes CASSEDGPSSGNYGYTF.

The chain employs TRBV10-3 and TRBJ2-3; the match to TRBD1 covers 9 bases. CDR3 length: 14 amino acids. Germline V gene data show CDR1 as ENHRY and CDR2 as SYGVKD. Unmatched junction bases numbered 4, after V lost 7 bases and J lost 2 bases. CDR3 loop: CAIKRTGATDTQYF. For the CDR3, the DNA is TGTGCCATCAAACGGACAGGGGCCACAGATACGCAGTATTTT.

The CDR3, as DNA: TGTGCCAGCAGCTTGGACAGGGTGCTAGGAGCTTTCTTT. Translating gives CASSLDRVLGAFF. The V call is TRBV7-2, the J call TRBJ1-1; 8 bases are shared with TRBD1. Germline CDR1 reads SGHTA; CDR2 reads FQGNSA. The CDR3 covers 13 residues. V lost 3 bases and J lost 10; bases outside the gene matches: 7.

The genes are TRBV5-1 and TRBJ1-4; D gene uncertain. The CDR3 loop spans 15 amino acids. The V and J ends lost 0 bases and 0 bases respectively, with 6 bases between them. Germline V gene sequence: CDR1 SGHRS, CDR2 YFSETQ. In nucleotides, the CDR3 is TGCGCCAGCAGCTTGGGACCTGCAACTAATGAAAAACTGTTTTTT. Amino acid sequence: CASSLGPATNEKLFF. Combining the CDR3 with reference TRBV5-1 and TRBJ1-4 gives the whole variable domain KAGVTQTPRYLIKTRGQQVTLSCSPISGHRSVSWYQQTPGQGLQFLFEYFSETQRNKGNFPGRFSGRQFSNSRSEMNVSTLELGDSALYLCASSLGPATNEKLFFGSGTQLSVL.

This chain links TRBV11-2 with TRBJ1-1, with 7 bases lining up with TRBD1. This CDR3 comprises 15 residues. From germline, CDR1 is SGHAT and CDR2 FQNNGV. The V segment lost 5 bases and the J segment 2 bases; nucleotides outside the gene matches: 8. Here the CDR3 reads CASSPTDRVNTEAFF. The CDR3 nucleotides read TGTGCCAGCAGCCCGACCGACAGGGTTAACACTGAAGCTTTCTTT.

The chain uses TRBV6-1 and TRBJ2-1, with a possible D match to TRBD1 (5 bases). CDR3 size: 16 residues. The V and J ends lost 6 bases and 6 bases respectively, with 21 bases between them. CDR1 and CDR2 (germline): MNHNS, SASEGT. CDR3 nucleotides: TGTGCCAGCAGGAGGATCGGAGCAGGGTTCGGCAATGAGCAGTTCTTC. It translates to CASRRIGAGFGNEQFF.

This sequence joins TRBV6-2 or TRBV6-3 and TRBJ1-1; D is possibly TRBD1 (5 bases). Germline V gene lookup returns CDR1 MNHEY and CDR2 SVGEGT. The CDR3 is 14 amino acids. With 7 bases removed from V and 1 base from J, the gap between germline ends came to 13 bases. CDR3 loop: CASISRTKNTEAFF. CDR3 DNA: TGTGCCAGCATATCCCGGACAAAGAACACTGAAGCTTTCTTT.

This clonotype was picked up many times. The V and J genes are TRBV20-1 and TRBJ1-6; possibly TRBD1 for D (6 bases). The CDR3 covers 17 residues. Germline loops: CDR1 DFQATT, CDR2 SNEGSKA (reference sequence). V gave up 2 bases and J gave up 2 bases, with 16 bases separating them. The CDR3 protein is CSARRQAAVPYNSPLHF. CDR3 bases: TGCAGTGCTAGAAGACAGGCGGCGGTGCCCTATAATTCACCCCTCCACTTT.

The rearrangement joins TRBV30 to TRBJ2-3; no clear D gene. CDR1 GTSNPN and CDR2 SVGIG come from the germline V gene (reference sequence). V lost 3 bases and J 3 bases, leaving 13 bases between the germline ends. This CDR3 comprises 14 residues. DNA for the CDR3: TGTGCCTGGAGCTTGCCCGTAACTACAGATACGCAGTATTTT. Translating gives CAWSLPVTTDTQYF.

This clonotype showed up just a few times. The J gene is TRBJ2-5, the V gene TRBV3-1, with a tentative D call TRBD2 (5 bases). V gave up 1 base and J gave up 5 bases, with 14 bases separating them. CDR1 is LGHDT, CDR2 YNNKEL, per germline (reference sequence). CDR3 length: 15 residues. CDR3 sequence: CASSQAGTHPETQYF. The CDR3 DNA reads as TGTGCCAGCAGCCAAGCGGGAACCCACCCCGAGACCCAGTACTTC.

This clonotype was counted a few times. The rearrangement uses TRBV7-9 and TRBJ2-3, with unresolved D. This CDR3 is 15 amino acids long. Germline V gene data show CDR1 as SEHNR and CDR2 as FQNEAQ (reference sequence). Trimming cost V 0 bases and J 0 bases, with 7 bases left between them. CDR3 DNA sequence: TGTGCCAGCAGCTTAGCGGAGATTAGCACAGATACGCAGTATTTT. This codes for CASSLAEISTDTQYF.

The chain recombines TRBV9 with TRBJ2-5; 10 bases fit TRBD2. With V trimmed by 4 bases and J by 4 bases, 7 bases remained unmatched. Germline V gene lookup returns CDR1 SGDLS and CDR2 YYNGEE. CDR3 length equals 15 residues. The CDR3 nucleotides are TGTGCCAGCAGCCCGGGACTAGCGCAGGGAGAGACCCAGTACTTC. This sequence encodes CASSPGLAQGETQYF.

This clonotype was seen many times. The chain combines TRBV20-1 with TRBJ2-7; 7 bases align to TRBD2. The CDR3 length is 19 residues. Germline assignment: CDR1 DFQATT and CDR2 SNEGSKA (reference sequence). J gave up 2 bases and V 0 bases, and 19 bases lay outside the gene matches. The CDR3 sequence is CSARDPGGAGVKVPYEQYF. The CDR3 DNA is TGCAGTGCTAGAGATCCGGGAGGTGCGGGAGTTAAGGTCCCCTACGAGCAGTACTTC.

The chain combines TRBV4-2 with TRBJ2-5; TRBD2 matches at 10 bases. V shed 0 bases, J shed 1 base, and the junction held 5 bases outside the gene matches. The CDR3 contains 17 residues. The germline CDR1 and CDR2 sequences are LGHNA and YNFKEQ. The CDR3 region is CASSQDSQRGGQETQYF. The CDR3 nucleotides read TGTGCCAGCAGCCAAGATTCCCAGCGGGGGGGCCAAGAGACCCAGTACTTC.

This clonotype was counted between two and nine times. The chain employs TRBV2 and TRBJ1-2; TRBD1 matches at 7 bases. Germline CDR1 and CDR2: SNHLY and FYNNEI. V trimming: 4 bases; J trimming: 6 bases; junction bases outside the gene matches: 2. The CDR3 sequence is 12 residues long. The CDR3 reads CASSVQGNGYTF. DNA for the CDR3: TGTGCCAGCAGTGTACAGGGGAATGGCTACACCTTC.

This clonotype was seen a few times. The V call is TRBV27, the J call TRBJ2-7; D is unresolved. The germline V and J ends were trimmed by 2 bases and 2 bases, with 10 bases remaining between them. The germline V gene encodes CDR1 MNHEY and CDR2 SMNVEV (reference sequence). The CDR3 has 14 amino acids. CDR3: CASSLQAPPYEQYF. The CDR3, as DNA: TGTGCCAGCAGTTTACAGGCACCTCCCTACGAGCAGTACTTC.

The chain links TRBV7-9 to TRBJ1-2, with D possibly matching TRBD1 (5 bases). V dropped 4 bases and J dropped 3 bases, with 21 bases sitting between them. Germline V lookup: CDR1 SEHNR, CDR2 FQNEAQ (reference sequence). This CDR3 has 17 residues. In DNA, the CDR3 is TGTGCCAGCAGCTACACCCTCGGGACCCCTCCAGACTATGGCTACACCTTC. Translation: CASSYTLGTPPDYGYTF.

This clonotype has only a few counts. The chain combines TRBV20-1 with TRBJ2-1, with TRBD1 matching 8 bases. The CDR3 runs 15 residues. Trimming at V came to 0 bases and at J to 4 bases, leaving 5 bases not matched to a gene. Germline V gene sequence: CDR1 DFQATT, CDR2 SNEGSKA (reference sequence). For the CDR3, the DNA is TGCAGTGCTAGAGATAACAGGGGGTTATACAATGAGCAGTTCTTC. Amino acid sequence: CSARDNRGLYNEQFF.

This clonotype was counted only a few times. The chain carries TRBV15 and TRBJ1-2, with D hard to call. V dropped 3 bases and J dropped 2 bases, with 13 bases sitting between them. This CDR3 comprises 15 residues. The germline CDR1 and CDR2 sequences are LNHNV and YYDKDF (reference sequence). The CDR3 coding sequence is TGTGCCACCAGCAGGGGTATCAAAGGGAACTATGGCTACACCTTC. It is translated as CATSRGIKGNYGYTF.

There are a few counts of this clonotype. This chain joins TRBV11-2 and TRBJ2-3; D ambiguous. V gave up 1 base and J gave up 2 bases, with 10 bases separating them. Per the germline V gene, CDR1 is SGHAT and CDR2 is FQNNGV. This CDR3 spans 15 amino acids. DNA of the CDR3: TGTGCCAGCAGCTTAGGGGCTCACTCCACAGATACGCAGTATTTT. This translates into CASSLGAHSTDTQYF.

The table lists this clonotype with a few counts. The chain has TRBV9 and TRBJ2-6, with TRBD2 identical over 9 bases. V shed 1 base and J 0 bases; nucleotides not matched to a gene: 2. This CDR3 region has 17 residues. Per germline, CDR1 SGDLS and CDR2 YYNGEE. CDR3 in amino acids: CASSVMRGGSGANVLTF. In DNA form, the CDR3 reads TGTGCCAGCAGCGTAATGCGGGGGGGCTCTGGGGCCAACGTCCTGACTTTC.

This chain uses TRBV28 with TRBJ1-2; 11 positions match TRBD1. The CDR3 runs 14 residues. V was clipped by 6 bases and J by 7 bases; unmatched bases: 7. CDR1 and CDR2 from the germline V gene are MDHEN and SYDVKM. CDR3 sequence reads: CASSNLDRGPGYTF. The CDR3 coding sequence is TGTGCCAGCAGCAACTTGGACAGGGGGCCTGGCTACACCTTC.

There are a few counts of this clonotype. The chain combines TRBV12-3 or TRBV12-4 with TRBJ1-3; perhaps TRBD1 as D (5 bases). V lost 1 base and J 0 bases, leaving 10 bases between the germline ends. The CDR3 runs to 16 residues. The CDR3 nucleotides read TGTGCCAGCAGTTTAGGACCAGGGAGCTCTGGAAACACCATATATTTT. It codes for CASSLGPGSSGNTIYF.

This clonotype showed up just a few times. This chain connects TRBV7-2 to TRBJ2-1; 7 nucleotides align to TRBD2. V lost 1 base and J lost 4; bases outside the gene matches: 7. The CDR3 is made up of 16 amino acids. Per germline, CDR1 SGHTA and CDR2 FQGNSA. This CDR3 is CASSLGSSGNYNEQFF. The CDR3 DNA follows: TGTGCCAGCAGCTTAGGGTCTAGCGGAAATTACAATGAGCAGTTCTTC.

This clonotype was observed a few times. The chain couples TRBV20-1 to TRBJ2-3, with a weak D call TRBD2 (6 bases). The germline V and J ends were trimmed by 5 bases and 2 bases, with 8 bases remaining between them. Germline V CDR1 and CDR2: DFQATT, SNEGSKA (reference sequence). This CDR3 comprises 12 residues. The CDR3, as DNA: TGCAGTGCTCGGGGGATCACAGATACGCAGTATTTT. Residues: CSARGITDTQYF.

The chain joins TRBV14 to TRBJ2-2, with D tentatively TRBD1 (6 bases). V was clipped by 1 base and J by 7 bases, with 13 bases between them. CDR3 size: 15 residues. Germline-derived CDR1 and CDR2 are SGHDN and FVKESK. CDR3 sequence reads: CASSQGPGARGELFF. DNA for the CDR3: TGTGCCAGCAGCCAAGGCCCAGGGGCCCGCGGGGAGCTGTTTTTT.

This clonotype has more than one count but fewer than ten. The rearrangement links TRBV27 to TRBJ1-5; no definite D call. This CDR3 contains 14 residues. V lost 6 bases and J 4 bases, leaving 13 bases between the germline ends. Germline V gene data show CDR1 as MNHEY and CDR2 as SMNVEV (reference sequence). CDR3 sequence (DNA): TGTGCCAGCAGGAGCAGTAATCCAAATCAGCCCCAGCATTTT. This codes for CASRSSNPNQPQHF.

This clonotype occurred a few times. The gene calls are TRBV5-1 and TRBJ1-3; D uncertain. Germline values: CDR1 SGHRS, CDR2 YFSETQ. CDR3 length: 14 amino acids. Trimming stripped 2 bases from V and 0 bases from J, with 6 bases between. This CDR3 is CASSLHDSGNTIYF. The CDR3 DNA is TGCGCCAGCAGCTTACACGACTCTGGAAACACCATATATTTT. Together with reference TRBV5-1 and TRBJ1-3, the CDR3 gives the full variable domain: KAGVTQTPRYLIKTRGQQVTLSCSPISGHRSVSWYQQTPGQGLQFLFEYFSETQRNKGNFPGRFSGRQFSNSRSEMNVSTLELGDSALYLCASSLHDSGNTIYFGEGSWLTVV.

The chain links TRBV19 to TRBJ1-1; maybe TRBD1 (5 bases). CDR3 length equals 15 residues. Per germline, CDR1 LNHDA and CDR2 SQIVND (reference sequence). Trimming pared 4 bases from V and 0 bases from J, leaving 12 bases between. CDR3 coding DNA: TGTGCCAGTAGTACTAACGGAGGGGTGAACACTGAAGCTTTCTTT. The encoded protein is CASSTNGGVNTEAFF.

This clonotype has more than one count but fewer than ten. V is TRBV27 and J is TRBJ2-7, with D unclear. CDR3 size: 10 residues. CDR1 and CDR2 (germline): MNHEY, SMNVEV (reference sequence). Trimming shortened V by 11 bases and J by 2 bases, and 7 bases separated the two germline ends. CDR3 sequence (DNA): TGTGCCGGTCTGGCCTACGAGCAGTACTTC. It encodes CAGLAYEQYF.

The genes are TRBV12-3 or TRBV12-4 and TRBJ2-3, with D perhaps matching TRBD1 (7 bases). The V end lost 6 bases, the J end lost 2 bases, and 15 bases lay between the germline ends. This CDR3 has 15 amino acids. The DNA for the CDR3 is TGTGCCAGCAGATCAACAGGGGACTTCACAGATACGCAGTATTTT. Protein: CASRSTGDFTDTQYF.

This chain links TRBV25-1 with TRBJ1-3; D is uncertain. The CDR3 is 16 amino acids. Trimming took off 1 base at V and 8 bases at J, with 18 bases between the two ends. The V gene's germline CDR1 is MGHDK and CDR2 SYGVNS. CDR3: CASSESSIRSAYTIYF. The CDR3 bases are TGTGCCAGCAGTGAATCGTCGATCCGTTCCGCTTACACCATATATTTT.